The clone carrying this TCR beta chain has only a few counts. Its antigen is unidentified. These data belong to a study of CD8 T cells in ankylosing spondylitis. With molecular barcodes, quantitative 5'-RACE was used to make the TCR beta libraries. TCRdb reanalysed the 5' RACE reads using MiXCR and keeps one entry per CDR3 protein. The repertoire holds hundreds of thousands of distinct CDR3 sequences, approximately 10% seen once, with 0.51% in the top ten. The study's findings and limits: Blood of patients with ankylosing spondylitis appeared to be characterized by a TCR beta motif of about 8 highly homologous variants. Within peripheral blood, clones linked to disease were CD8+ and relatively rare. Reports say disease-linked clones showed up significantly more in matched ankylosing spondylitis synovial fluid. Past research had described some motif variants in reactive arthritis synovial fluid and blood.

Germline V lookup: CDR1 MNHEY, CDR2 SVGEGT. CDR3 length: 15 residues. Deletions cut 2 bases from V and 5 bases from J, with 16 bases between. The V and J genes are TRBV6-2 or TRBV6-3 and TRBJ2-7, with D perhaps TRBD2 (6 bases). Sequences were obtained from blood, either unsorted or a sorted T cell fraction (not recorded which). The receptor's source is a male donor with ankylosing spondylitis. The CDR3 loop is CASSYIAVEGDEQYF. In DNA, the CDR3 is TGTGCCAGCAGTTACATAGCGGTAGAAGGCGACGAGCAGTACTTC.